This is a list of T cell receptor beta chains from one sample in a study of cytomegalovirus exposure and HLA in healthy donors. Measured with immunoSEQ multiplex PCR; TCRdb has only the in-frame clones, and not every one. The table has roughly 180,000 clones, 70% to 80% seen once. Sequencing input: PBMCs. The receptors derive from a man aged 25 to 45 in good health and CMV-seronegative. CDR3s include the opening cysteine and the closing phenylalanine or tryptophan. Fields, in order: CDR3 DNA, CDR3 protein, D gene, V gene, clone size, J gene. A D gene is named only where the DNA matches it firmly. Clone size is stated in some rows and not others, as once, few, many or a class when expanded.

DNA: TGCGCCAGCAGCACCCTGACAGGCGACACAGATACGCAGTATTTT
CDR3: CASSTLTGDTDTQYF
D: .
V: TRBV5-1
size: .
J: TRBJ2-3

DNA: TGCGCCAGCAGCCAACAACAGGGGGATACGCAGTATTTT
CDR3: CASSQQQGDTQYF
D: TRBD1
V: TRBV4-3
size: .
J: TRBJ2-3

DNA: TGTGCCAGCGGCCTGGGCGCTAACTATGGCTACACCTTC
CDR3: CASGLGANYGYTF
D: .
V: TRBV5-4
size: .
J: TRBJ1-2

DNA: TGTGCCAGTAGTATAACCGGGAGAGCTCAAGAGACCCAGTACTTC
CDR3: CASSITGRAQETQYF
D: .
V: TRBV19
size: .
J: TRBJ2-5

DNA: TGTGCTAGTGGTTTGACTTGGGGAGGGCAGAACACCGGGGAGCTGTTTTTT
CDR3: CASGLTWGGQNTGELFF
D: TRBD2
V: TRBV12-5
size: .
J: TRBJ2-2

DNA: TGCGCCAGCAGCCAAGAACAGGACTATAACTATGGCTACACCTTC
CDR3: CASSQEQDYNYGYTF
D: .
V: TRBV4-3
size: .
J: TRBJ1-2

DNA: TGTGCCAGCAGCGCACCTCTCACTAGCGGGAGAAGGCTGCCTTACGAGCAGTACTTC
CDR3: CASSAPLTSGRRLPYEQYF
D: TRBD2
V: TRBV28
size: .
J: TRBJ2-7

DNA: TGTGCCAGCAGTTACTCAAGGCAGGTTGGAAATGAGCAGTTCTTC
CDR3: CASSYSRQVGNEQFF
D: .
V: TRBV6-5
size: .
J: TRBJ2-1

DNA: TGTGCCAGCAGCTTAGCGGTCAGTCAAGAGACCCAGTACTTC
CDR3: CASSLAVSQETQYF
D: .
V: TRBV7-2
size: few
J: TRBJ2-5

DNA: TGTGCCAGCAGCTTAACAGAGCACCCAGATACGCAGTATTTT
CDR3: CASSLTEHPDTQYF
D: .
V: TRBV5-4
size: .
J: TRBJ2-3

DNA: TGTGCCAGCAGCCCCCGACGGGGGGCTGACACTGAAGCTTTCTTT
CDR3: CASSPRRGADTEAFF
D: .
V: TRBV7-9
size: .
J: TRBJ1-1